The 4 T cell receptor beta chains listed next were all sequenced from one sample in a study of CD8+CD57+ T cells in acquired aplastic anemia. The use of genomic DNA as template underpinned the TCR beta VDJ and CDR3 profiling. TCRdb re-called the reads through MiXCR, storing one row per CDR3 protein. The table shows around 150,000 distinct CDR3 sequences, with roughly 48% occurring only once. The sample consisted of sorted CD4+, CD8+, or CD8+CD57+ T cells (not recorded which) from PBMCs. The receptors originated from a human donor in good health.

This clonotype has ten or more counts. The CDR3 DNA follows: TGCGCCAGCAGCCAAGTTCCAGGGCAGGGGGCATGGCAAGAGACCCAGTACTTC. It is translated as CASSQVPGQGAWQETQYF. The gene calls are TRBV4-1 and TRBJ2-5; TRBD1 agrees at 8 bases. This CDR3 region has 18 residues. V was clipped by 1 base and J by 2 bases; unmatched bases: 12. Germline CDR1 reads MGHRA; CDR2 reads YSYEKL.

At least ten counts were recorded for this clonotype. The V gene is TRBV12-3 or TRBV12-4, the J gene TRBJ2-3; 7 positions match TRBD1. Trimming removed 5 bases from V and 0 bases from J; junction bases left unmatched: 5. This CDR3 contains 15 residues. The CDR3 sequence: CASSQGQRSTDTQYF. CDR3 DNA sequence: TGTGCCAGCAGTCAGGGACAGAGGAGCACAGATACGCAGTATTTT.

In its sample, this clonotype was seen a few times. The chain uses TRBV19 and TRBJ2-7, with a weak D call TRBD1 (6 bases). The CDR3 length is 15 residues. Looked up from germline, CDR1 is LNHDA and CDR2 is SQIVND (reference sequence). Trimming stripped 1 base from V and 4 bases from J, with 14 bases between. This CDR3 reads CASSIGPGVGYEQYF. In DNA, the CDR3 is TGTGCCAGTAGTATAGGTCCAGGGGTAGGGTACGAGCAGTACTTC.

V usage is TRBV2 and J usage is TRBJ1-5, with no clear D. The CDR3 contains 14 residues. Per germline, CDR1 SNHLY and CDR2 FYNNEI. Trimming removed 8 bases from V and 0 bases from J, with 11 bases in between. In DNA form, the CDR3 reads TGTGCCAGCTCAGAGTTCAATAGCAATCAGCCCCAGCATTTT. This translates into CASSEFNSNQPQHF.